This TCR beta chain derives from a study of blood T cell repertoires in COVID-19. Study-level information: The study drew acute and convalescent COVID-19 samples from the United States, Italy and Spain.

As processed by the authors: Reference gene primer amplification gave nucleated cell count estimates. Some clones are missing from TCRdb's copy, which holds only in-frame ones; the method was immunoSEQ multiplex PCR. From that table come the V and J calls and clone size; the DNA was used to work out D and trimming. This sample has about 59,000 clones, with roughly four fifths found just once. This clone showed up just a few times. The CDR3 loop spans 16 amino acids. The junction had 12 bases not matched to a gene; V was cut back by 5 bases and J by 4 bases. The germline gives CDR1 SGHDT, CDR2 YYEEEE. The sequenced sample consisted of peripheral blood. The clonotype originates from a woman older than 75 with acute or convalescent COVID-19. The chain couples TRBV5-6 to TRBJ2-5; 9 bases line up with TRBD1. Written as DNA, the CDR3 is TGTGCCAGCAGTCCTAGTCGGGACAGGGTTATAGAGACCCAGTACTTC. This gives the protein CASSPSRDRVIETQYF.